The 18 T cell receptor beta chains reported below all come from one sample, sequenced in a study of regulatory dendritic cells for organ transplantation. Sequencing was performed with immunoSEQ multiplex PCR; in TCRdb, only in-frame clones are kept and a portion is missing. The repertoire has 30,000 or so clones, 82% of them found once; the top ten carry 0.4%. Sample: naive CD8+ T cells from blood. Sample subset: CD45RA+ naive T cells. These receptors all stem from a human donor in good health.

The chain employs TRBV7-9 and TRBJ2-1; maybe TRBD2 (6 bases). Germline CDR1 reads SEHNR; CDR2 reads FQNEAQ (reference sequence). Deletions cut 11 bases from V and 7 bases from J, with 27 bases between. The CDR3 loop spans 16 amino acids. The CDR3: CALTSPAGPGENEQFF. CDR3 sequence (DNA): TGTGCCCTGACGAGTCCGGCGGGGCCCGGAGAGAATGAGCAGTTCTTC.

The chain joins TRBV27 to TRBJ2-1; maybe TRBD1 (6 bases). Trimming took 7 bases from V and 4 from J, leaving 11 bases between them. CDR1 is MNHEY, CDR2 SMNVEV, per germline (reference sequence). The CDR3 totals 13 residues. The CDR3 DNA sequence: TGTGCCAGCACCTTTGGACAGTACAATGAGCAGTTCTTC. Its translation: CASTFGQYNEQFF.

This chain joins TRBV5-5 and TRBJ1-6; no reliable D call. Trimming took off 0 bases at V and 0 bases at J, with 4 bases between the two ends. There are 15 residues in the CDR3. Germline CDR1 reads SGHKS; CDR2 reads YYEKEE (reference sequence). CDR3 in amino acids: CASSLGSSYNSPLHF. CDR3 nucleotides: TGTGCCAGCAGCTTGGGGAGCTCCTATAATTCACCCCTCCACTTT.

This chain joins TRBV6-4 and TRBJ2-6, with TRBD1 identical over 11 bases. The junction had 4 bases not matched to a gene; V was cut back by 9 bases and J by 0 bases. In germline, CDR1 is MRHNA, CDR2 SNTAGT. The CDR3 extends over 16 amino acids. The CDR3, as DNA: TGTGCCAGGGCCGGGACAGGGGGCTCTGGGGCCAACGTCCTGACTTTC. The encoded protein is CARAGTGGSGANVLTF.

The rearrangement joins TRBV6-1 to TRBJ1-2; maybe TRBD1 (6 bases). V gave up 6 bases and J gave up 5 bases, with 19 bases separating them. This CDR3 comprises 15 residues. Per the germline V gene, CDR1 is MNHNS and CDR2 is SASEGT. CDR3 amino acids: CASRVPWTETYGYTF. The CDR3 coding sequence is TGTGCCAGCAGGGTACCTTGGACAGAGACTTATGGCTACACCTTC.

The chain has TRBV6-5 and TRBJ1-1; D is undetermined. This CDR3 has 12 amino acids. V lost 6 bases and J 4 bases, leaving 9 bases between the germline ends. Germline values: CDR1 MNHEY, CDR2 SVGAGI. The CDR3 bases are TGTGCCAGCAGCCTACTAGGCACTGAAGCTTTCTTT. Translating gives CASSLLGTEAFF.

CDR3 DNA: TGTGCCAGCAGTGACTACAGGGGGGGGGACTCACCCCTCCACTTT. Encoded protein: CASSDYRGGDSPLHF. The chain links TRBV6-1 to TRBJ1-6; 8 bases line up with TRBD1. This CDR3 comprises 15 residues. Per the germline V gene, CDR1 is MNHNS and CDR2 is SASEGT. The V segment lost 3 bases and the J segment 10 bases; nucleotides outside the gene matches: 8.

V usage is TRBV2 and J usage is TRBJ2-7; 7 bases are shared with TRBD2. Germline CDR1 is SNHLY and CDR2 is FYNNEI. The CDR3 is 16 residues long. Trimming removed 0 bases from V and 6 bases from J; junction bases left unmatched: 11. As DNA, the CDR3 is TGTGCCAGCAGTGAAGCGGGGGGGACCTTAGAGCGCGAGCAGTACTTC. It yields the protein CASSEAGGTLEREQYF.

The CDR3 here is CAISDRLTNYGYTF. CDR3 DNA: TGTGCCATCAGTGACAGGCTTACTAACTATGGCTACACCTTC. The V gene is TRBV10-3, the J gene TRBJ1-2; D call uncertain. CDR1 and CDR2 (germline): ENHRY, SYGVKD. Trimming removed 3 bases from V and 0 bases from J, with 8 bases in between. The CDR3 has 14 amino acids.

The rearrangement links TRBV4-1 to TRBJ2-3; 7 positions agree with TRBD2. The CDR3 spans 17 residues. V trimming: 4 bases; J trimming: 1 base; junction bases outside the gene matches: 11. Germline V gene lookup returns CDR1 MGHRA and CDR2 YSYEKL. The CDR3 spells CASSPFGAGVGTDTQYF. In DNA, the CDR3 is TGCGCCAGCAGCCCCTTCGGGGCGGGGGTTGGCACAGATACGCAGTATTTT.

The CDR3 spells CASSLAGGYYEQYF. CDR3 coding DNA: TGTGCCAGCAGCTTGGCTGGGGGGTACTACGAGCAGTACTTC. The J gene is TRBJ2-7, the V gene TRBV5-6, with D maybe TRBD2 (6 bases). CDR1 SGHDT and CDR2 YYEEEE come from the germline V gene. The V end was cut by 0 bases, the J end by 3 bases, with 10 bases between. This CDR3 has 14 residues.

V gene TRBV19 combines with J gene TRBJ2-5; 8 nucleotides align to TRBD2. V was pared by 4 bases and J by 0 bases, with 25 bases of the junction left unmatched. This CDR3 region has 22 residues. CDR1 is LNHDA and CDR2 is SQIVND in the germline V gene (reference sequence). The CDR3 region has the DNA TGTGCCAGTAGTACCTTGGCAGGTCGCCGAAGGACGGGACTAGGGAACCAAGAGACCCAGTACTTC. This translates into CASSTLAGRRRTGLGNQETQYF.

The rearrangement joins TRBV7-6 to TRBJ2-7; weak D call: TRBD1 (5 bases). CDR3 length: 13 residues. Deletions cut 3 bases from V and 3 bases from J, with 9 bases between. Germline values: CDR1 SGHVS, CDR2 FNYEAQ. This CDR3 reads CASSFRVNYEQYF. CDR3 bases: TGTGCCAGCAGCTTCAGGGTGAACTACGAGCAGTACTTC.

The genes are TRBV27 and TRBJ1-4, with D possibly matching TRBD1 (6 bases). In germline, CDR1 is MNHEY, CDR2 SMNVEV (reference sequence). The CDR3 runs 16 residues. The V gene lost 3 bases and the J gene lost 1 base, with 12 bases spanning the gap. The CDR3 coding sequence is TGTGCCAGCAGTTTCGCAGGGGCTGGAACTAATGAAAAACTGTTTTTT. Encoded protein: CASSFAGAGTNEKLFF.

This clone showed up just once. The CDR3 protein is CASRRTGYYEQYF. CDR3 in DNA: TGTGCCAGCAGGCGGACAGGGTACTACGAGCAGTACTTC. This rearrangement joins TRBV5-6 to TRBJ2-7; TRBD1 agrees at 8 bases. V was clipped by 5 bases and J by 3 bases; unmatched bases: 4. The CDR3 has 13 amino acids. Germline V lookup: CDR1 SGHDT, CDR2 YYEEEE. The entire variable domain, with the rest obtained from reference TRBV5-6 and TRBJ2-7, is as follows: DAGVTQSPTHLIKTRGQQVTLRCSPKSGHDTVSWYQQALGQGPQFIFQYYEEEERQRGNFPDRFSGHQFPNYSSELNVNALLLGDSALYLCASRRTGYYEQYFGPGTRLTVT.

V is TRBV27 and J is TRBJ1-6; D uncertain. Germline CDR1 MNHEY, CDR2 SMNVEV (reference sequence). Deletions cut 6 bases from V and 2 bases from J, with 11 bases between. The CDR3 contains 15 residues. CDR3 protein: CASRGFSTYNSPLHF. The CDR3 DNA sequence: TGTGCCAGCAGGGGTTTTAGCACCTATAATTCACCCCTCCACTTT.

The genes are TRBV14 and TRBJ2-7, with TRBD2 as a possible D gene (6 bases). The germline V gene has CDR1 SGHDN and CDR2 FVKESK. This CDR3 is 15 amino acids long. Trimming removed 0 bases at V and 3 bases at J, with 12 bases between. This chain's CDR3 is CASSQDYGGVYEQYF. The CDR3 nucleotides read TGTGCCAGCAGCCAAGATTATGGAGGGGTCTACGAGCAGTACTTC.

This rearrangement joins TRBV6-5 to TRBJ2-7, with D possibly matching TRBD1 (6 bases). CDR3 length: 15 residues. Germline V lookup: CDR1 MNHEY, CDR2 SVGAGI. Trimming removed 0 bases from V and 2 bases from J, with 11 bases in between. CDR3 DNA: TGTGCCAGCAGTTACTCTTATGAGGGGGCCTACGAGCAGTACTTC. Translation: CASSYSYEGAYEQYF.